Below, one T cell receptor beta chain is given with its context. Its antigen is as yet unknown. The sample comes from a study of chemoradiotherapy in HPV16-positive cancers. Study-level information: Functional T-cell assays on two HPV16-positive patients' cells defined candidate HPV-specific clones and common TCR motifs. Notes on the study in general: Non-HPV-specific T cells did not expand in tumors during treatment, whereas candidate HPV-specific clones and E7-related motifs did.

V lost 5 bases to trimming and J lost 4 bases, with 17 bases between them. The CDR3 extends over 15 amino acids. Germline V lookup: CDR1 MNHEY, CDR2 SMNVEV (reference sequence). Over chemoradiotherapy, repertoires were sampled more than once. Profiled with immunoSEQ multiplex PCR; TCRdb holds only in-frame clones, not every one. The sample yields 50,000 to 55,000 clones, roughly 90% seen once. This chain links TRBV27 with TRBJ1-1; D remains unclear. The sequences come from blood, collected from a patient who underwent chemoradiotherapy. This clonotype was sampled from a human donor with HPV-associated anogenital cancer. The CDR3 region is CASSTLHPKPTEAFF. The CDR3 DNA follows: TGTGCCAGCAGTACCCTCCATCCTAAACCCACTGAAGCTTTCTTT.